Given below is one T cell receptor beta chain in context. The table lists this clone with a count of one. No cognate antigen has been identified for it. Per-base qualities were not stored, and no clone one base away is much larger. TCRbeta CDR3 regions were amplified from genomic DNA by means of the immunoSEQ Assay, a bias-controlled multiplex PCR. The authors' analysis ran thus. The number of nucleated cells in each sample was estimated by amplification of reference gene primers within the assay. To quantify the absolute abundance of each unique TCRbeta CDR3 rearrangement, sequence reads were collapsed and filtered. For each sample, productive Simpson clonality was calculated by taking the square root of Simpson's diversity index across productive rearrangements. TCRdb obtained this table from immuneACCESS and retained in-frame rearrangements with V and J assigned. These tables miss some clones; where compared with another copy, unresolved V genes account for less than half of the shortfall, and the remainder is unexplained. V and J calls and clone size come straight from that table; D and trimming were deduced from the DNA. The sample yields just over 300,000 clones; just under 90% were counted once. Approximately 1.8% of the sample is taken by the ten largest.

After removal of 4 bases from V and 4 bases from J, the junction retains 10 bases not matched to a gene. Counted from cysteine to phenylalanine, this CDR3 has 16 amino acids. Just the 48-base CDR3 DNA is kept, in frame starting at base 1. The germline V gene supplies CDR1 KGHSH and CDR2 LQKENI. One collaborating source in Seattle enrolled patients while the patients were actively infected and followed the patients over time throughout the course of disease. Collaborating institutions collected whole blood in K2EDTA tubes following their own protocols. For TCRbeta analysis, collaborators shipped samples in one of three forms: frozen whole blood, isolated PBMCs, or DNA extracted from either of those sample types. The data derive from a study of blood T cell repertoires in COVID-19 (dated by TCRdb to about 2020). Study-level background: Samples from collaborators originated in the United States, Italy and Spain and spanned both the acute and convalescent phases of COVID-19. The repertoires were released in a freely available public database meant as a resource for research on the immune response to SARS-CoV-2. A de-identified subject ID, COVID-19 status, age in years and sex were almost always included in the sample metadata. Deeply sampled blood TCRbeta repertoires from subjects exposed to, actively infected with, or recovered from COVID-19 were included in the dataset. Where available, HLA class I and class II types were obtained from metadata supplied by the sample provider rather than from assay-based typing. Samples came from the ongoing ImmuneRACE study (first 160 participants) plus 1,254 subjects from 6 global collaborators. The prospective study material was composed of cDNA or gDNA derived from T cells, B-cell-depleted T cells, or PBMCs.

The paper as a whole reports these results and caveats: How much clinical and demographic metadata was included differed by source and by participant, and the metadata was provided uncurated.

The source of this sequence is a woman aged 25 to 39 with COVID-19, enrolled during active disease. The chain was built from TRBV18 and TRBJ2-1, and 7 junction bases match TRBD1. The source material was peripheral blood. The DNA is TGTGCCAGCTCACGTCGACAGGGTGAGGGTTACAATGAGCAGTTCTTC. Translated, this gives CASSRRQGEGYNEQFF.